This T cell receptor (beta chain) was captured by sequencing in a study of OX40 agonist ivuxolimab in advanced cancers. Study summary: Patients received ivuxolimab, an intravenous treatment, every 2 weeks at 0.01 to 10 mg/kg.

Note on this clone: The antigen remains unidentified.

The V gene's germline CDR1 is MNHNY and CDR2 SVGAGI (reference sequence). The CDR3 is made up of 14 amino acids. V shed 11 bases, J shed 3 bases, and the junction held 4 bases outside the gene matches. Assay used: immunoSEQ multiplex PCR; TCRdb lists only in-frame clones, some missing. The table has some 42,000 clones, 87% seen once. General study points: More expanded clones were seen, on average, in CD8+ T cells than in CD4+.

The receptor's source is an adult with an advanced solid tumor such as melanoma, head and neck, liver or kidney cancer. This sequence joins TRBV6-6 and TRBJ2-2; 12 bases are a match to TRBD1. The sample was CD4+ or CD8+ T cells sorted from blood, taken in a trial of the OX40 agonist ivuxolimab. The CDR3 loop reads CAGGQGAYTGELFF. For the CDR3, the DNA is TGTGCCGGGGGACAGGGGGCATACACCGGGGAGCTGTTTTTT.